This T cell receptor (beta chain) was sequenced in a study of T-cell memory formation after mild COVID-19. Study at large: Largely donor-specific sequence clusters came from two donors. Study-wide findings and caveats: The main location of contracting CD4+ clones was CM and EM, and that of contracting CD8+ clones was EMRA.

Concerning this clonotype itself: The antigen remains unidentified.

CDR3 length: 14 amino acids. The ends were cut back, 7 bases at V and 7 bases at J, with 17 bases in the middle. Germline V gives CDR1 SNHLY, CDR2 FYNNEI. TCRalpha and TCRbeta libraries used 5'RACE with constant-segment primers and UMIs. Via MiXCR, TCRdb re-called the 5' RACE reads, giving one row per CDR3 protein. The sample shows about 150,000 distinct CDR3 sequences, 19% of them seen only once. The TCR originated in an adult woman who had mild COVID-19 (a few samples of this study predate the infection). Cell type and time point are not known. The specimen was PBMCs or a T cell subset sorted from them (not recorded which). The chain combines TRBV2 with TRBJ2-1, with D possibly matching TRBD2 (5 bases). CDR3 bases: TGTGCCAGCACCCGCCGGGCTAGGGAGAATGAGCAGTTCTTC. Its protein product is CASTRRARENEQFF.